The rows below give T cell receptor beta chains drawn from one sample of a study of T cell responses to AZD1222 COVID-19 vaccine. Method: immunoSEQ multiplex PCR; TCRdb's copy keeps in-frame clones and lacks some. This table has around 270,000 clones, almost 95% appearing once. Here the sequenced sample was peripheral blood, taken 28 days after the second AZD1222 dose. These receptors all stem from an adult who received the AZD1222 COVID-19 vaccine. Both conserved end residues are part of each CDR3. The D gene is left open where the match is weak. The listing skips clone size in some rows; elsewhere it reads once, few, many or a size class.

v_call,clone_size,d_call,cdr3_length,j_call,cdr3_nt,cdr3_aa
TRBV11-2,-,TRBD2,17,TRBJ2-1,TGTGCCAGCAGCTTAGAACCCCTCGGCGGGAGGGGCAATGAGCAGTTCTTC,CASSLEPLGGRGNEQFF
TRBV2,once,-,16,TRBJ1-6,TGTGCCAGCAGTGAAAGACAGAGTTTCTATAATTCACCCCTCCACTTT,CASSERQSFYNSPLHF
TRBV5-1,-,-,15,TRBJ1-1,TGCGCCAGCAGCTTGGCTCCCGGGAGTAGAACTGAAGCTTTCTTT,CASSLAPGSRTEAFF
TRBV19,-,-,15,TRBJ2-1,TGTGCCAGTAGTCTAAGACAGGTCGGGAAAAATGAGCAGTTCTTC,CASSLRQVGKNEQFF
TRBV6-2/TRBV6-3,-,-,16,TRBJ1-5,TGTGCCAGCAGCCCTACTTCCCTGATTGGGAATCAGCCCCAGCATTTT,CASSPTSLIGNQPQHF
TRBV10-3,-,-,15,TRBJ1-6,TGTGCCATCAGTGACACGAGCTCCTATAATTCACCCCTCCACTTT,CAISDTSSYNSPLHF
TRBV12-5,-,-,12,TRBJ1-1,TGTGCTAGTGGTCCCTCCCCTGGGGGGGCCTTCTTT,CASGPSPGGAFF
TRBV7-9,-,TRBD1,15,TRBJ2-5,TGTGCCAGCAGCTTCCCCGGGACAGATGAAGAGACCCAGTACTTC,CASSFPGTDEETQYF
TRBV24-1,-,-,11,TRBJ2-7,TGTGCCACCAGTGATCCCACGGGGCAGTACTTC,CATSDPTGQYF
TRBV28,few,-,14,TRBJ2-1,TGTGCCAGCAGACGACGCACCCCCTACAATGAGCAGTTCTTC,CASRRRTPYNEQFF
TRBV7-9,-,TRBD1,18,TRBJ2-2,TGTGCCAGCAGCCCTAGGCTACGGGACAGGGGCGTCACCGGGGAGCTGTTTTTT,CASSPRLRDRGVTGELFF
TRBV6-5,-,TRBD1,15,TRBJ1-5,TGTGCCAGCAGCACCAAGACAGGGGTGAATCAGCCCCAGCATTTT,CASSTKTGVNQPQHF
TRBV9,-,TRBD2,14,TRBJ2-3,TGTGCCAGCAGCGTAGACCTAGCGGGGGGCGTCATGTATTTT,CASSVDLAGGVMYF
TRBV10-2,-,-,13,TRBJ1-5,TGCGCCAGCCTGGACAGCCCCAATCAGCCCCAGCATTTT,CASLDSPNQPQHF
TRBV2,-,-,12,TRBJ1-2,TGTGCCAGCAGTGACTCCCAGTATGGCTACACCTTC,CASSDSQYGYTF
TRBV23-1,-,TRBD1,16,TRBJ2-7,TGCGCCAGCAGTCAATCGGACAGGGGACAATCCTACGAGCAGTACTTC,CASSQSDRGQSYEQYF
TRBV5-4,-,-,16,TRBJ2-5,TGTGCCAGCAGCCAGGGGACCCCTAGGTCCCAAGAGACCCAGTACTTC,CASSQGTPRSQETQYF
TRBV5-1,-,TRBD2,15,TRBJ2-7,TGCGCCAGCAGACCGACTAGCGGGAGGGCCTACGAGCAGTACTTC,CASRPTSGRAYEQYF
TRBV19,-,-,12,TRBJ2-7,TGTGCCAGTAGTATAAGACCCTACGAGCAGTACTTC,CASSIRPYEQYF
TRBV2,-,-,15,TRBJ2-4,TGTGCCAGCAAAGCGTTAGGGGTAGCCAAAAACATTCAGTACTTC,CASKALGVAKNIQYF
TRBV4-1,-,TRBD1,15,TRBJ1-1,TGCGCCAGCAGCCCCCGGCCAGGGGGTAACACTGAAGCTTTCTTT,CASSPRPGGNTEAFF
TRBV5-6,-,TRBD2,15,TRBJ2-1,TGTGCCAGCAGCTTGTCGCCTAGCGGATACAATGAGCAGTTCTTC,CASSLSPSGYNEQFF
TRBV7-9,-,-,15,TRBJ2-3,TGTGCCAGCAGCCCTCGCAAGTTAAGCACAGATACGCAGTATTTT,CASSPRKLSTDTQYF
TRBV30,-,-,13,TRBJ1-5,TGTGCCTGGAGTGCGGCAGGGGATCAGCCCCAGCATTTT,CAWSAAGDQPQHF
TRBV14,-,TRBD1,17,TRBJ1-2,TGTGCCAGCAGCCAAAACGCAGGGGGCTACGACCTCTATGGCTACACCTTC,CASSQNAGGYDLYGYTF
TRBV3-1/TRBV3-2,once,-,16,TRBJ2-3,TGTGCCAGCAGCCAAGTGGGCGTCTTGGGGGCAGATACGCAGTATTTT,CASSQVGVLGADTQYF
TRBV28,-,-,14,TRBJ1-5,TGTGCCAGCACCCTCCAGGCAGAAAATCAGCCCCAGCATTTT,CASTLQAENQPQHF
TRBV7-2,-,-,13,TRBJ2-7,TGTGCCAGCGGAGGGGGGAGCTCCTACGAGCAGTACTTC,CASGGGSSYEQYF
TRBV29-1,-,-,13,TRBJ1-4,TGCAGCGTTGTTTGGAGCCCTAATGAAAAACTGTTTTTT,CSVVWSPNEKLFF
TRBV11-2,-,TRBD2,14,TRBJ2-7,TGTGCCAGCAGATCGATCCGGGAGGGCTACGAGCAGTACTTC,CASRSIREGYEQYF
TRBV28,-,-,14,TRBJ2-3,TGTGCCAGCAGTTACAGGAAAAGAACAGATACGCAGTATTTT,CASSYRKRTDTQYF
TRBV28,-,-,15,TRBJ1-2,TGTGCCAGCAGTGCCCCCCGTGGGGGATACTATGGCTACACCTTC,CASSAPRGGYYGYTF
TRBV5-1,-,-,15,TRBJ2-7,TGCGCCAGCAGCTTGGGGCCAGGGACCTCCTACGAGCAGTACTTC,CASSLGPGTSYEQYF
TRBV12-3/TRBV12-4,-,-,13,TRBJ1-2,TGTGCCAGCAGCCCCGGCCTTCACTATGGCTACACCTTC,CASSPGLHYGYTF
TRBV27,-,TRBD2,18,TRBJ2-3,TGTGCCAGCAGTAAGCGTGCTCAGGGACTAGCGGGAGCGGATACGCAGTATTTT,CASSKRAQGLAGADTQYF
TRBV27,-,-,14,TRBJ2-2,TGTGCCAGCAGTTCCGGCCCGCGCCCCGGGGAGCTGTTTTTT,CASSSGPRPGELFF
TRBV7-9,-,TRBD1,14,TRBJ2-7,TGTGCCAGCAGCCCTGGGACAGGCGATCGGGAGCAGTACTTC,CASSPGTGDREQYF
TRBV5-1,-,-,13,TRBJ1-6,TGCGCCAGCAGCATTAAACTGGACTCACCCCTCCACTTT,CASSIKLDSPLHF
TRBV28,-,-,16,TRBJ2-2,TGTGCCAGCAGTTTTGGGCTAGCGAAGGTCACCGGGGAGCTGTTTTTT,CASSFGLAKVTGELFF
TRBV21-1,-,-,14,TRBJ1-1,TGTGCCAGCAGCAAAGTCAGCCCTGGGACTGAAGCTTTCTTT,CASSKVSPGTEAFF
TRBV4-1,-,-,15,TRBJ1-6,TGCGCCAGCGGGGGGACATTAAAAAAGGGTTCACCCCTCCACTTT,CASGGTLKKGSPLHF
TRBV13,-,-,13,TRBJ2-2,TGTGCCAGCAGCTTATCCAGGACCGGGGAGCTGTTTTTT,CASSLSRTGELFF
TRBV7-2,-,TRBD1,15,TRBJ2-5,TGTGCCAGCAGCGTAAGGACAGGGGGAGAAGAGACCCAGTACTTC,CASSVRTGGEETQYF
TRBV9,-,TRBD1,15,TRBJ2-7,TGTGCCAGCAGCGTAGGGGACAGGGGGGTATACGAGCAGTACTTC,CASSVGDRGVYEQYF
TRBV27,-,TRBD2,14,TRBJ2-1,TGTGCCAGCAGTCCGAGCGGGAGGAGGAATGAGCAGTTCTTC,CASSPSGRRNEQFF
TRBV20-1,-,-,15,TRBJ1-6,TGCAGTGCTAGTGCTACCGGGGTTAATAATTCACCCCTCCACTTT,CSASATGVNNSPLHF